These 31 T cell receptor beta chains were sequenced from one sample in a study of blood T cell repertoires in COVID-19. The repertoire was sequenced with immunoSEQ multiplex PCR; TCRdb's copy has only in-frame clones and lacks some. The data show some 30,000 clones, less than 90% seen once. The sequencing sample was made of peripheral blood. The receptors shown here come from an elderly man with active COVID-19.

J is TRBJ2-6 and V is TRBV7-9; D is unresolved. V was cut by 5 bases and J by 0 bases, with 5 bases left in between. The germline CDR1 and CDR2 sequences are SEHNR and FQNEAQ (reference sequence). The CDR3 has 14 residues. The CDR3 DNA sequence: TGTGCCAGCAGCCCTCGCTCTGGGGCCAACGTCCTGACTTTC. Translation: CASSPRSGANVLTF.

The chain couples TRBV2 to TRBJ2-5; perhaps TRBD1 as D (5 bases). Germline V gene lookup returns CDR1 SNHLY and CDR2 FYNNEI. The CDR3 length is 15 residues. Trimming stripped 5 bases from V and 1 base from J, with 14 bases between. The CDR3 region is CASSLHQTAQETQYF. CDR3 nucleotide sequence: TGTGCCAGCAGTCTCCATCAGACAGCCCAAGAGACCCAGTACTTC. Full variable domain (remainder filled in from reference TRBV2 and TRBJ2-5): EPEVTQTPSHQVTQMGQEVILRCVPISNHLYFYWYRQILGQKVEFLVSFYNNEISEKSEIFDDQFSVERPDGSNFTLKIRSTKLEDSAMYFCASSLHQTAQETQYFGPGTRLLVL.

This clone was observed once. V gene TRBV5-1 combines with J gene TRBJ2-3; possible D gene TRBD2, 5 bases. The germline gives CDR1 SGHRS, CDR2 YFSETQ. This CDR3 is 15 amino acids long. V was clipped by 4 bases and J by 2 bases, with 14 bases between them. The CDR3 nucleotides are TGCGCCAGCAGCGAAGGAGATCGGGACACAGATACGCAGTATTTT. This translates into CASSEGDRDTDTQYF.

The CDR3 region is CASSLIAGGSLDTQYF. CDR3 DNA: TGTGCCAGCAGTTTAATAGCGGGGGGATCCCTGGATACGCAGTATTTT. V is TRBV27 and J is TRBJ2-3; TRBD2 agrees at 10 bases. Trimming at V came to 2 bases and at J to 6 bases, leaving 8 bases not matched to a gene. The CDR3 is 16 amino acids. Germline lookup yields CDR1 MNHEY and CDR2 SMNVEV (reference sequence).

The chain is built from TRBV5-1 and TRBJ2-7; 12 bases fit TRBD2. CDR1 is SGHRS and CDR2 is YFSETQ in the germline V gene. CDR3 size: 16 residues. V dropped 4 bases and J dropped 0; count of bases not matched to a gene: 5. DNA for the CDR3: TGCGCCAGCAGCCTGACTAGCGGGGGCCCCTCCTACGAGCAGTACTTC. Residues: CASSLTSGGPSYEQYF. Full variable domain (rest looked up from reference TRBV5-1 and TRBJ2-7): KAGVTQTPRYLIKTRGQQVTLSCSPISGHRSVSWYQQTPGQGLQFLFEYFSETQRNKGNFPGRFSGRQFSNSRSEMNVSTLELGDSALYLCASSLTSGGPSYEQYFGPGTRLTVT.

Here the CDR3 DNA reads TGCGCCAGCAGTGAGACCGGGAGGGGGGAGACCCAGTACTTC. It yields the protein CASSETGRGETQYF. The chain has TRBV10-1 and TRBJ2-5, with 8 nucleotides matching TRBD2. V trimming: 2 bases; J trimming: 5 bases; junction bases outside the gene matches: 4. Germline CDR1 WNHNN, CDR2 SYGVQD (reference sequence). This CDR3 is built from 14 residues.

V is TRBV24-1 and J is TRBJ2-3; D is uncertain. CDR3 length: 15 residues. The germline V and J ends were trimmed by 2 bases and 2 bases, with 10 bases remaining between them. Germline loops: CDR1 KGHDR, CDR2 SFDVKD. CDR3 in DNA: TGTGCCACCAGTGATTCGGCAGCGATCACAGATACGCAGTATTTT. It yields the protein CATSDSAAITDTQYF.

In its sample, this clone was seen once. The genes are TRBV19 and TRBJ2-3; 7 bases fit TRBD2. Germline assignment: CDR1 LNHDA and CDR2 SQIVND (reference sequence). Trimming cost V 4 bases and J 8 bases; bases outside gene matches: 6. This CDR3 region has 13 residues. CDR3 residues: CASSTGTTPTQYF. DNA of the CDR3: TGTGCCAGTAGTACCGGGACTACTCCTACGCAGTATTTT.

V is TRBV7-8 and J is TRBJ1-2; D not certain. Looked up from germline, CDR1 is SGHVS and CDR2 is FQNEAQ. V shed 5 bases and J shed 4 bases, with 20 bases lying between them. The CDR3 runs 16 residues. CDR3: CASSGSLRGNGYGYTF. The CDR3, as DNA: TGTGCCAGCAGCGGTTCCCTCCGGGGTAACGGCTATGGCTACACCTTC.

V is TRBV18 and J is TRBJ2-5; D possibly corresponds to TRBD2 (6 bases). This CDR3 region has 13 residues. Germline V gene sequence: CDR1 KGHSH, CDR2 LQKENI. Trimming cost V 3 bases and J 3 bases, with 8 bases left between them. The CDR3 here is CASSPAGKETQYF. The CDR3 nucleotides are TGTGCCAGCTCACCGGCGGGGAAAGAGACCCAGTACTTC.

This CDR3 reads CASSLAGGGRTEAFF. The CDR3 DNA is TGTGCCAGCAGCTTAGCGGGGGGAGGGAGAACTGAAGCTTTCTTT. The chain recombines TRBV7-9 with TRBJ1-1; D is possibly TRBD1 (5 bases). CDR3 length: 15 amino acids. V lost 0 bases to trimming and J lost 5 bases, with 13 bases between them. From germline, CDR1 is SEHNR and CDR2 FQNEAQ (reference sequence). The full variable domain, its missing parts supplied by reference TRBV7-9 and TRBJ1-1, is DTGVSQNPRHKITKRGQNVTFRCDPISEHNRLYWYRQTLGQGPEFLTYFQNEAQLEKSRLLSDRFSAERPKGSFSTLEIQRTEQGDSAMYLCASSLAGGGRTEAFFGQGTRLTVV.

This clone was recorded once. J is TRBJ2-3 and V is TRBV7-3; a possible D gene is TRBD2 (5 bases). CDR1 and CDR2 from the germline V gene are SGHTA and FQGTGA. V lost 0 bases, J lost 2 bases, and 6 bases lay in between. CDR3 size: 14 residues. CDR3 protein: CASSLTGITDTQYF. CDR3 nucleotide sequence: TGTGCCAGCAGCTTAACCGGGATCACAGATACGCAGTATTTT.

The gene calls are TRBV4-1 and TRBJ1-5, with a possible D match to TRBD1 (5 bases). Germline V gene sequence: CDR1 MGHRA, CDR2 YSYEKL. The CDR3 has 15 residues. V was trimmed by 4 bases and J by 7 bases, leaving 17 bases between them. DNA for the CDR3: TGCGCCAGCAGCCCCTTCGTGGGGGGGGTACAGCCCCAGCATTTT. Its translation is CASSPFVGGVQPQHF.

The chain combines TRBV2 with TRBJ1-2, with D possibly being TRBD1 (5 bases). This CDR3 is 13 amino acids long. V shed 4 bases and J shed 4 bases, with 10 bases lying between them. From germline, CDR1 is SNHLY and CDR2 FYNNEI. The CDR3 region has the DNA TGTGCCAGCAGTGGGGGGGAGTCCTATGGCTACACCTTC. Its protein product is CASSGGESYGYTF.

The V call is TRBV6-5, the J call TRBJ2-3; a weak D match, TRBD2 (6 bases). This CDR3 has 16 amino acids. Germline loops: CDR1 MNHEY, CDR2 SVGAGI. V gave up 4 bases and J gave up 3 bases, with 17 bases separating them. The CDR3 DNA is TGTGCCAGCAGTTCGGGGACTTCCGGGAAGACAGATACGCAGTATTTT. Amino acids: CASSSGTSGKTDTQYF.

The gene calls are TRBV5-1 and TRBJ2-5, with D maybe TRBD2 (5 bases). The CDR3 is 14 amino acids. Germline loops: CDR1 SGHRS, CDR2 YFSETQ. The ends were cut back, 0 bases at V and 5 bases at J, with 11 bases in the middle. The chain's CDR3 is CASSLGGLGETQYF. CDR3 bases: TGCGCCAGCAGCTTGGGAGGGCTCGGTGAGACCCAGTACTTC.

The chain recombines TRBV11-3 with TRBJ2-3, with 8 nucleotides matching TRBD2. This CDR3 spans 16 amino acids. The germline gives CDR1 SGHNT, CDR2 YENEEA. V was pared by 5 bases and J by 1 base, with 8 bases of the junction left unmatched. This CDR3 reads CASSPRTSQRTDTQYF. The CDR3 region has the DNA TGTGCCAGCAGCCCGCGGACTAGCCAACGCACAGATACGCAGTATTTT.

The V and J genes are TRBV5-8 and TRBJ1-5; D is perhaps TRBD1 (6 bases). Deletions cut 1 base from V and 6 bases from J, with 8 bases between. The CDR3 is made up of 13 amino acids. Germline lookup yields CDR1 SGHTS and CDR2 YDEGEE. The chain's CDR3 is CASSLTGSQPQHF. Here the CDR3 DNA reads TGTGCCAGCAGCTTGACAGGGTCTCAGCCCCAGCATTTT. Complete variable domain (other parts from reference TRBV5-8 and TRBJ1-5): EAGVTQSPTHLIKTRGQQATLRCSPISGHTSVYWYQQALGLGLQFLLWYDEGEERNRGNFPPRFSGRQFPNYSSELNVNALELEDSALYLCASSLTGSQPQHFGDGTRLSIL.

The rearrangement joins TRBV5-4 to TRBJ2-3; D is perhaps TRBD2 (7 bases). With 4 bases removed from V and 4 bases from J, the gap between germline ends came to 22 bases. The CDR3 has 17 residues. Germline V gives CDR1 SGHNT, CDR2 YYREEE (reference sequence). The DNA for the CDR3 is TGTGCCAGCAGCACCCCACTGGGCGGGGGCGTAGCAGATACGCAGTATTTT. Amino acids: CASSTPLGGGVADTQYF.

This chain uses TRBV28 with TRBJ2-7; 8 bases align to TRBD2. Germline trimming cut 3 bases from V and 2 bases from J; bases unmatched to any gene: 6. The length of the CDR3 is 15 residues. Germline CDR1 is MDHEN and CDR2 is SYDVKM. The CDR3 sequence: CASSFGRGGTYEQYF. The CDR3 coding sequence is TGTGCCAGCAGTTTTGGACGGGGGGGAACCTACGAGCAGTACTTC.

This chain links TRBV4-1 with TRBJ1-1, with 11 bases that match TRBD1. The germline CDR1 and CDR2 sequences are MGHRA and YSYEKL. V was pared by 5 bases and J by 5 bases, with 7 bases of the junction left unmatched. The CDR3 contains 15 residues. DNA for the CDR3: TGCGCCAGCAGCTCTCCGGGACAGGGGGGTACTGAAGCTTTCTTT. Its translation: CASSSPGQGGTEAFF.

The rearrangement joins TRBV19 to TRBJ2-2; TRBD1 aligns across 7 bases. This CDR3 contains 16 residues. Germline trimming cut 1 base from V and 1 base from J; bases unmatched to any gene: 3. Germline CDR1 is LNHDA and CDR2 is SQIVND (reference sequence). DNA of the CDR3: TGTGCCAGTAGTATAGGAACAGGGGTGAACACCGGGGAGCTGTTTTTT. Protein sequence: CASSIGTGVNTGELFF. The variable domain in full, with the rest retrieved from reference TRBV19 and TRBJ2-2, is DGGITQSPKYLFRKEGQNVTLSCEQNLNHDAMYWYRQDPGQGLRLIYYSQIVNDFQKGDIAEGYSVSREKKESFPLTVTSAQKNPTAFYLCASSIGTGVNTGELFFGEGSRLTVL.

The chain couples TRBV3-1 (or the pseudogene TRBV3-2) to TRBJ1-2, with D hard to call. The germline V gene encodes CDR1 LGHDT and CDR2 YNNKEL (reference sequence). V lost 1 base and J lost 7, with 13 bases in between. The CDR3 covers 14 residues. CDR3 nucleotides: TGTGCCAGCAGCCAAGGAGAAGGGAGGATTGGCTACACCTTC. Its translation is CASSQGEGRIGYTF.

This sequence joins TRBV5-1 and TRBJ2-1, with 9 nucleotides matching TRBD2. With V trimmed by 1 base and J by 9 bases, 8 bases remained unmatched. Germline lookup yields CDR1 SGHRS and CDR2 YFSETQ. The CDR3 runs to 15 residues. The CDR3 DNA sequence: TGCGCCAGCAGCTTGACGCGGGGGGGCCATGGTGAGCAGTTCTTC. Translation: CASSLTRGGHGEQFF.

In this sample, this clone turned up once. V is TRBV4-1 and J is TRBJ2-2; 10 bases agree with TRBD1. The V and J ends lost 3 bases and 0 bases, in that order; junction bases with no gene match: 10. The V gene's germline CDR1 is MGHRA and CDR2 YSYEKL. The CDR3 has 19 residues. This CDR3 reads CASSQDPGQGPPNTGELFF. The CDR3 DNA reads TGCGCCAGCAGCCAGGACCCGGGACAGGGGCCACCGAACACCGGGGAGCTGTTTTTT.

CDR3 nucleotide sequence: TGTGCCAGCAGCTTAGCGGTCAACTACGAGCAGTACTTC. Amino acids: CASSLAVNYEQYF. The chain uses TRBV11-3 and TRBJ2-7; D is uncertain. The length of the CDR3 is 13 residues. Trimming cost V 1 base and J 3 bases, with 7 bases left between them. CDR1 and CDR2 from the germline V gene are SGHNT and YENEEA.

The chain recombines TRBV9 with TRBJ2-6; D is possibly TRBD2 (6 bases). This CDR3 contains 18 residues. V lost 4 bases and J lost 0, with 17 bases in between. The germline V gene has CDR1 SGDLS and CDR2 YYNGEE. CDR3 residues: CASSLGDGTHSGANVLTF. The CDR3 bases are TGTGCCAGCAGCTTAGGGGACGGGACTCACTCTGGGGCCAACGTCCTGACTTTC.

This clone was seen a single time. The V gene is TRBV2, the J gene TRBJ1-1; TRBD1 aligns across 8 bases. The CDR3 loop spans 15 amino acids. CDR1 and CDR2 from the germline V gene are SNHLY and FYNNEI. V shed 3 bases, J shed 3 bases, and the junction held 6 bases outside the gene matches. The CDR3 region has the DNA TGTGCCAGCAGTGACAGGACAGGGTCGGACACTGAAGCTTTCTTT. This encodes CASSDRTGSDTEAFF. Supplemented by reference TRBV2 and TRBJ1-1, the full variable domain reads EPEVTQTPSHQVTQMGQEVILRCVPISNHLYFYWYRQILGQKVEFLVSFYNNEISEKSEIFDDQFSVERPDGSNFTLKIRSTKLEDSAMYFCASSDRTGSDTEAFFGQGTRLTVV.

V gene TRBV5-1 combines with J gene TRBJ2-7, with D tentatively TRBD2 (7 bases). Between the trimmed V and J ends, which lost 3 bases and 4 bases, there was a span of 20 bases. The CDR3 is 16 amino acids. CDR1 SGHRS and CDR2 YFSETQ come from the germline V gene. The CDR3 protein is CASSWGGGGDLYEQYF. CDR3 in DNA: TGCGCCAGCAGCTGGGGCGGAGGGGGGGACCTTTACGAGCAGTACTTC.

The chain employs TRBV6-1 and TRBJ2-3; 11 bases are shared with TRBD2. The CDR3 loop spans 16 amino acids. CDR1 is MNHNS and CDR2 is SASEGT in the germline V gene. V trimming: 4 bases; J trimming: 2 bases; junction bases outside the gene matches: 5. In nucleotides, the CDR3 is TGTGCCAGCAGTGTAGGGACTAGCGGTCCCACAGATACGCAGTATTTT. It specifies CASSVGTSGPTDTQYF.

The rearrangement joins TRBV6-6 to TRBJ2-2, with 8 nucleotides matching TRBD1. J lost 8 bases, V lost 7 bases, and 12 bases had no gene match. From germline, CDR1 is MNHNY and CDR2 SVGAGI (reference sequence). The CDR3 loop spans 15 amino acids. The CDR3 bases are TGTGCCAGCAATGGGGGCGCAGGGGGCTCAGGGGAGCTGTTTTTT. This translates into CASNGGAGGSGELFF.